The 9 T cell receptor beta chains below were found in one sample sequenced in a study of blood T cell repertoires in COVID-19 (dated by TCRdb to 2020 to 2021). Libraries were prepared through the immunoSEQ multiplex PCR assay. TCRdb obtained this table from immuneACCESS and retained in-frame rearrangements with V and J assigned. These tables miss some clones; where compared with another copy, unresolved V genes account for less than half of the shortfall, and the remainder is unexplained. Here the sample has around 140,000 clones; roughly 90% occur a single time. The ten most abundant clones make up 1.5% to 2% of the sample. The sample consisted of peripheral blood. The receptors derive from a man aged 65 to 85 with acute or convalescent COVID-19.

Here the CDR3 DNA reads TGTGCCAGCAGTGAGAGCGGGGGGGCCCAAGAGACCCAGTACTTC. Translating it yields CASSESGGAQETQYF. This chain connects TRBV6-4 to TRBJ2-5; the match to TRBD2 covers 10 bases. This CDR3 spans 15 amino acids. CDR1 is MRHNA and CDR2 is SNTAGT in the germline V gene. Trimming at V came to 3 bases and at J to 1 base, leaving 2 bases not matched to a gene.

The genes are TRBV2 and TRBJ2-6; 8 bases line up with TRBD1. Per germline, CDR1 SNHLY and CDR2 FYNNEI. The CDR3 is made up of 15 amino acids. V dropped 6 bases and J dropped 3; count of bases not matched to a gene: 4. CDR3 bases: TGTGCCAGCAGAGGACAGGGAGGTGGGGCCAACGTCCTGACTTTC. It yields the protein CASRGQGGGANVLTF.

J is TRBJ2-5 and V is TRBV29-1; 10 positions agree with TRBD1. There are 16 residues in the CDR3. CDR1 and CDR2 (germline): SQVTM, ANQGSEA. J lost 7 bases, V lost 7 bases, and 18 bases had no gene match. The chain's CDR3 is CSGVRDRGLGGGTQYF. The DNA for the CDR3 is TGCAGCGGAGTCCGGGACAGGGGACTAGGGGGTGGGACCCAGTACTTC.

This chain joins TRBV6-1 and TRBJ1-1; possible D gene TRBD1, 6 bases. Trimming removed 6 bases from V and 2 bases from J, with 16 bases in between. This CDR3 is 15 amino acids long. Germline lookup yields CDR1 MNHNS and CDR2 SASEGT. The CDR3 protein is CASSQTGFFNTEAFF. In nucleotides, the CDR3 is TGTGCCAGCAGCCAAACAGGGTTCTTCAACACTGAAGCTTTCTTT.

The gene calls are TRBV19 and TRBJ1-5; TRBD1 matches 7 bases. Trimming cost V 6 bases and J 7 bases; bases outside gene matches: 9. The CDR3 consists of 14 residues. CDR1 and CDR2 (germline): LNHDA, SQIVND (reference sequence). This CDR3 is CASRPRQGIQPQHF. CDR3 DNA sequence: TGTGCCAGTAGACCCCGACAGGGTATACAGCCCCAGCATTTT.

The V call is TRBV12-5, the J call TRBJ2-3; D is unclear. The CDR3 length is 15 residues. Trimming removed 0 bases at V and 2 bases at J, with 9 bases between. Germline V lookup: CDR1 LGHNT, CDR2 FRNRAP. The CDR3 nucleotides read TGTGCTAGTGGTTTGGTACTCCACTACACAGATACGCAGTATTTT. This sequence encodes CASGLVLHYTDTQYF. Variable domain in full (rest from reference TRBV12-5 and TRBJ2-3): DARVTQTPRHKVTEMGQEVTMRCQPILGHNTVFWYRQTMMQGLELLAYFRNRAPLDDSGMPKDRFSAEMPDATLATLKIQPSEPRDSAVYFCASGLVLHYTDTQYFGPGTRLTVL.

V usage is TRBV30 and J usage is TRBJ2-5, with 7 positions matching TRBD2. The junction had 12 bases not matched to a gene; V was cut back by 3 bases and J by 2 bases. Germline loops: CDR1 GTSNPN, CDR2 SVGIG (reference sequence). This CDR3 comprises 16 residues. The CDR3 spells CAWSNPRAGVQETQYF. In nucleotides, the CDR3 is TGTGCCTGGAGCAACCCCCGGGCGGGGGTTCAAGAGACCCAGTACTTC.

The chain uses TRBV5-1 and TRBJ1-2; D is undetermined. The CDR3 runs 14 residues. Germline CDR1 reads SGHRS; CDR2 reads YFSETQ. The V end was cut by 4 bases, the J end by 3 bases, with 13 bases between. The CDR3 reads CASSLGDGDYGYTF. The CDR3 coding sequence is TGCGCCAGCAGCCTTGGTGACGGGGACTATGGCTACACCTTC.

The genes are TRBV4-1 and TRBJ1-2, with a tentative D call TRBD1 (5 bases). This CDR3 spans 16 amino acids. The germline CDR1 and CDR2 sequences are MGHRA and YSYEKL. The germline V and J ends were trimmed by 4 bases and 4 bases, with 19 bases remaining between them. The CDR3 here is CASSPSPAQGTYGYTF. The CDR3 coding sequence is TGCGCCAGCAGCCCCTCCCCGGCCCAGGGAACCTATGGCTACACCTTC.